This TCR beta chain derives from a study of vaccination and CD4 T cells after COVID-19. Study as a whole: Control cultures, each given a CEFX pool, an HIV-1 Nef pool, or no peptide, were included. Study-level results: Within convalescent individuals, 304 out of 307 vaccine-specific clones proved to be spike mono-reactive.

Researchers used the Oncomine TCR Beta short-read assay to sequence DNA from cultured CD4+ T cells. It was from cultured CD4+ T cells that genomic DNA was extracted. TCRdb re-called the PCR reads with MiXCR, one entry per CDR3 protein. The profile shows more than 10,000 distinct CDR3 sequences, about 33% of them singletons. Regarding this clonotype: Its cognate antigen is unknown.

The CDR3 totals 13 residues. CDR1 SGHDN and CDR2 FVKESK come from the germline V gene. With 1 base removed from V and 2 bases from J, the gap between germline ends came to 5 bases. Treatment given: approximately nine-day PBMC culture with coronavirus spike peptide pools or control peptides (ViraFEST assay). The rearrangement joins TRBV14 to TRBJ2-5; D is unclear. Source: CD4+ T cells from blood, cultured in vitro, taken after SARS-CoV-2 vaccination. The clonotype originates from a human donor who had recovered from COVID-19. CDR3 nucleotides: TGTGCCAGCAGCCAAGGCCTACAAGAGACCCAGTACTTC. This codes for CASSQGLQETQYF.